A single sample is the source of the 17 T cell receptor beta chains below, sequenced in a study of blood T cell repertoires in COVID-19. TCRdb's table, derived via immunoSEQ multiplex PCR, lists solely in-frame clones and lacks some. The sample lists fewer than 40,000 clones, 88% occurring once. The sequencing input was peripheral blood. The receptors derive from a woman in her seventies with active COVID-19.

This chain links TRBV28 with TRBJ2-5; 7 nucleotides agree with TRBD2. J lost 4 bases, V lost 8 bases, and 4 bases had no gene match. In germline, CDR1 is MDHEN, CDR2 SYDVKM. CDR3 size: 12 residues. The CDR3 region is CASRDYPETQYF. The CDR3 DNA reads TGTGCCAGCCGGGACTACCCAGAGACCCAGTACTTC. Full variable domain (missing parts from reference TRBV28 and TRBJ2-5): DVKVTQSSRYLVKRTGEKVFLECVQDMDHENMFWYRQDPGLGLRLIYFSYDVKMKEKGDIPEGYSVSREKKERFSLILESASTNQTSMYLCASRDYPETQYFGPGTRLLVL.

About this clone: The sample carries other DNA sequences with the same CDR3. This rearrangement joins TRBV7-2 to TRBJ1-1; D may be TRBD1 (5 bases). CDR3 length: 14 residues. CDR1 SGHTA and CDR2 FQGNSA come from the germline V gene. V was clipped by 2 bases and J by 0 bases, with 7 bases between them. The CDR3 region has the DNA TGTGCCAGCAGCTTATCAGGGTTGAACACTGAAGCTTTCTTT. Protein: CASSLSGLNTEAFF.

The rearrangement links TRBV10-3 to TRBJ2-1; maybe TRBD2 (6 bases). Germline CDR1 is ENHRY and CDR2 is SYGVKD. V lost 2 bases and J lost 8, with 13 bases in between. CDR3 length: 14 amino acids. The DNA for the CDR3 is TGTGCCATCAGTGAGATTTCTAGCGAGCATGAGCAGTTCTTC. Translating gives CAISEISSEHEQFF.

The rearrangement joins TRBV5-1 to TRBJ2-5; D perhaps matches TRBD1 (7 bases). The CDR3 runs 14 residues. Trimming shortened V by 2 bases and J by 4 bases, and 12 bases separated the two germline ends. Germline V CDR1 and CDR2: SGHRS, YFSETQ. Here the CDR3 reads CASSFQGGGETQYF. Written as DNA, the CDR3 is TGCGCCAGCAGCTTTCAGGGGGGCGGAGAGACCCAGTACTTC.

Regarding this clone: The sample carries other DNA sequences with the same CDR3. The chain is built from TRBV3-1 (or the pseudogene TRBV3-2) and TRBJ2-2; D call uncertain. Germline V gene sequence: CDR1 LGHDT, CDR2 YNNKEL (reference sequence). The CDR3 spans 13 residues. V shed 1 base and J shed 6 bases, with 6 bases lying between them. The CDR3 is CASSQVLAGELFF. DNA of the CDR3: TGTGCCAGCAGCCAAGTTCTAGCCGGGGAGCTGTTTTTT.

CDR3 loop: CASSLEGGGITDTQYF. As DNA, the CDR3 is TGTGCCAGCAGCTTAGAGGGCGGGGGCATCACAGATACGCAGTATTTT. This chain connects TRBV5-4 to TRBJ2-3; the D gene is possibly TRBD2 (7 bases). The CDR3 is made up of 16 amino acids. Trimming removed 2 bases at V and 2 bases at J, with 15 bases between. Looked up from germline, CDR1 is SGHNT and CDR2 is YYREEE (reference sequence).

This clone came up a few times. The chain recombines TRBV13 with TRBJ2-7, with D perhaps matching TRBD2 (6 bases). The germline CDR1 and CDR2 sequences are PRHDT and FYEKMQ (reference sequence). The CDR3 extends over 15 amino acids. V was shortened by 1 base and J by 0 bases, with 10 bases between the two germline ends. The CDR3 region is CASSLEGGDSYEQYF. CDR3 nucleotides: TGTGCCAGCAGCTTAGAGGGCGGGGACTCCTACGAGCAGTACTTC.

This clone was seen only a few times. The chain employs TRBV5-8 and TRBJ2-2; the D gene is possibly TRBD1 (6 bases). Looked up from germline, CDR1 is SGHTS and CDR2 is YDEGEE. V was clipped by 4 bases and J by 3 bases, with 16 bases between them. The CDR3 totals 16 residues. Here the CDR3 reads CASSRGQGSYTGELFF. The CDR3 DNA is TGTGCCAGCAGCCGGGGCCAGGGGTCTTACACCGGGGAGCTGTTTTTT.

This clone was recorded once. V and J are TRBV19 and TRBJ2-2; a possible D gene is TRBD2 (5 bases). Germline CDR1 LNHDA, CDR2 SQIVND (reference sequence). The V end was cut by 5 bases, the J end by 0 bases, with 13 bases between. This CDR3 is built from 16 residues. CDR3 DNA: TGTGCCAGTAGTTCCCGTCTAGCCGCGAACACCGGGGAGCTGTTTTTT. This translates into CASSSRLAANTGELFF.

The V call is TRBV27, the J call TRBJ2-3; no definite D call. This CDR3 has 14 amino acids. CDR1 and CDR2 from the germline V gene are MNHEY and SMNVEV (reference sequence). The V end was cut by 0 bases, the J end by 3 bases, with 7 bases between. The DNA of the CDR3 is TGTGCCAGCAGTTTATCGACGGGTACAGATACGCAGTATTTT. The encoded protein is CASSLSTGTDTQYF.

This clone was seen a few times. The chain recombines TRBV7-9 with TRBJ2-1; D gene uncertain. CDR1 and CDR2 (germline): SEHNR, FQNEAQ (reference sequence). CDR3 length: 13 amino acids. V dropped 1 base and J dropped 7 bases, with 8 bases sitting between them. DNA of the CDR3: TGTGCCAGCAGCTTAGGAACATGGAATGAGCAGTTCTTC. It specifies CASSLGTWNEQFF.

V is TRBV5-4 and J is TRBJ1-2, with D uncertain. The CDR3 length is 13 residues. Germline CDR1 and CDR2: SGHNT and YYREEE (reference sequence). V gave up 0 bases and J gave up 1 base, with 4 bases separating them. CDR3 in DNA: TGTGCCAGCAGCTTGGCCGTTAACTATGGCTACACCTTC. Its translation: CASSLAVNYGYTF.

The chain uses TRBV30 and TRBJ2-2; TRBD2 is a possible D gene (5 bases). The length of the CDR3 is 13 residues. Trimming took 7 bases from V and 2 from J, leaving 11 bases between them. The V gene's germline CDR1 is GTSNPN and CDR2 SVGIG (reference sequence). CDR3: CASLPSNTGELFF. Written as DNA, the CDR3 is TGTGCCTCTCTGCCTAGCAACACCGGGGAGCTGTTTTTT.

The chain uses TRBV5-1 and TRBJ2-3; no firm D call. This CDR3 has 13 amino acids. V lost 5 bases to trimming and J lost 1 base, with 8 bases between them. Germline values: CDR1 SGHRS, CDR2 YFSETQ. This CDR3 is CASSVDGTDTQYF. CDR3 in DNA: TGCGCCAGCAGTGTAGATGGCACAGATACGCAGTATTTT.

The chain couples TRBV28 to TRBJ1-2, with 7 bases lining up with TRBD1. The CDR3 has 15 residues. Germline CDR1 MDHEN, CDR2 SYDVKM. V shed 4 bases and J 3 bases; nucleotides not matched to a gene: 8. The CDR3 DNA follows: TGTGCCAGCAGTTCCCCGGGACAGTTATACTATGGCTACACCTTC. This codes for CASSSPGQLYYGYTF.

DNA of the CDR3: TGTGCCAGCAGCCCCCGGGGGACCGGGGAGCTGTTTTTT. It translates to CASSPRGTGELFF. This chain joins TRBV6-6 and TRBJ2-2; D is perhaps TRBD2 (6 bases). Germline V gene lookup returns CDR1 MNHNY and CDR2 SVGAGI (reference sequence). This CDR3 region has 13 residues. With 6 bases removed from V and 5 bases from J, the gap between germline ends came to 10 bases.

This chain uses TRBV19 with TRBJ2-6; D gene ambiguous. The CDR3 is 16 residues long. The V end was cut by 5 bases, the J end by 0 bases, with 11 bases between. Per the germline V gene, CDR1 is LNHDA and CDR2 is SQIVND (reference sequence). CDR3 nucleotide sequence: TGTGCCAGTAGTCCCCCACAGCACTCTGGGGCCAACGTCCTGACTTTC. Its protein is CASSPPQHSGANVLTF. Combining the CDR3 with reference TRBV19 and TRBJ2-6 gives the whole variable domain DGGITQSPKYLFRKEGQNVTLSCEQNLNHDAMYWYRQDPGQGLRLIYYSQIVNDFQKGDIAEGYSVSREKKESFPLTVTSAQKNPTAFYLCASSPPQHSGANVLTFGAGSRLTVL.